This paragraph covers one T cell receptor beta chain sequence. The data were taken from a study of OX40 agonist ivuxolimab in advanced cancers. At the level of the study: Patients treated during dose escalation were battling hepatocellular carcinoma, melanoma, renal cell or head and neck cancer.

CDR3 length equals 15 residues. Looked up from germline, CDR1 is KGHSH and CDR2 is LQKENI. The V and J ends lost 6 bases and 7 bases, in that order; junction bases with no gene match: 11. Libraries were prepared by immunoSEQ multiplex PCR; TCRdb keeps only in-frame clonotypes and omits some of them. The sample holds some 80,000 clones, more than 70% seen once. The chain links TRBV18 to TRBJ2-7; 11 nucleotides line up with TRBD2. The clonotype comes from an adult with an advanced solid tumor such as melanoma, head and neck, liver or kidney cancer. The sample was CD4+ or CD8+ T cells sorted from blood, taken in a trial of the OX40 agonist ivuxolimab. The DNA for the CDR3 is TGTGCCAGCTCGACCGAGACTAGCGGGGATCGAGAGCAGTACTTC. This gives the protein CASSTETSGDREQYF.